This entry concerns a single T cell receptor beta chain. Its antigen remains unidentified. The record has no base qualities; no much larger clone is one base away. Whole blood was collected in K2EDTA tubes by collaborating institutions according to the institutions' own protocols. For TCRbeta analysis, collaborators shipped samples as frozen whole blood, isolated PBMCs, or DNA extracted from either of those sample types. Inclusive of the bounding cysteine and phenylalanine, the CDR3 is 13 residues long. Only the CDR3 DNA stays, 39 bases, in frame from base 1. Deletion took 4 bases off V and 5 bases off J, with a span of 12 bases between the germline ends. Taken from the germline V gene, the CDR1 and CDR2 loops are LGHNA and YSLEER. This record belongs to a study of blood T cell repertoires in COVID-19 (TCRdb year 2020). In terms of the full investigation: Collaborator samples came from the United States, Italy and Spain and covered acute and convalescent phases of COVID-19. The material from the prospective study consisted of cDNA or gDNA derived from T cells, B-cell-depleted T cells, or PBMCs. Deeply sampled blood TCRbeta repertoires from subjects exposed to, actively infected with, or recovered from COVID-19 were included in the dataset. The repertoires were released in a freely available public database meant as a resource for research on the immune response to SARS-CoV-2. The samples were drawn from the first 160 participants of the ongoing ImmuneRACE study and from more than 1,000 subjects provided by 6 global collaborators. Nearly every sample came with metadata listing a de-identified subject ID, COVID-19 status, age in years and sex. Where available, HLA class I and class II types were taken from metadata supplied by the sample provider and were not determined by assay-based typing. Results the study describes overall, beyond this receptor: Clinical and demographic metadata were provided uncurated, with the amount varying by source and participant.

TCRbeta CDR3 regions were amplified from genomic DNA using the immunoSEQ Assay, a bias-controlled multiplex PCR. The authors' analysis ran thus. The number of nucleated cells in each sample was estimated from the amplification of reference gene primers within the assay. Sequence reads were collapsed and filtered to measure the absolute abundance of every unique TCRbeta CDR3 rearrangement. For each sample, productive Simpson clonality was calculated by taking the square root of Simpson's diversity index across productive rearrangements. TCRdb retrieved this table from immuneACCESS and kept in-frame rearrangements only. Not all clones are present; in checked studies, unresolved V genes account for under half, and no reason is known for the remainder. V, J and clone size are those of that table, while D and trimming were read from the DNA. Across this sample there are approximately 170,000 clones, with 86% seen only once. The ten largest clones add up to approximately 4% of the sample.

This receptor was obtained from a woman aged 70-85 years with acute or convalescent COVID-19. The sequencing input was peripheral blood. The V and J segments used are TRBV4-3 and TRBJ2-7; 5 matching bases give a weak D call of TRBD2. The CDR3 amino acid sequence is: CASSRDRGNEQYF. Here is the DNA: TGCGCCAGCAGCCGGGATAGAGGGAACGAGCAGTACTTC.